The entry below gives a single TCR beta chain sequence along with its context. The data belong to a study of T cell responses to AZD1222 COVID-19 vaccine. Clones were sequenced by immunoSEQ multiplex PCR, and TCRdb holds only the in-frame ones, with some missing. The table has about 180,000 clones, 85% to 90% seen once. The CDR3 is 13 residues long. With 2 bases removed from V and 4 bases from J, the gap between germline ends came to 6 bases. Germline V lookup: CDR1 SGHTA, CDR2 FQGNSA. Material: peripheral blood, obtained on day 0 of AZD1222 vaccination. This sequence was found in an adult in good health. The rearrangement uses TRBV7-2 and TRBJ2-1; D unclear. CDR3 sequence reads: CASSLFQYNEQFF. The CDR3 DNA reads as TGTGCCAGCAGCTTATTTCAGTACAATGAGCAGTTCTTC.